These 30 T cell receptor beta chains were sequenced from one sample in a study of CD8 T cells in ankylosing spondylitis. Notes on the study in general: Within ankylosing spondylitis blood, a TCR beta motif made up of eight highly homologous variants appeared to be characteristic.

Each CDR3 protein is one row after TCRdb ran MiXCR on the 5' RACE reads. There are roughly 220,000 distinct CDR3 sequences in the sample; 15% to 20% occur only once, and more than 40% lies in the top ten. For these TCRs, the target antigens are not known. The material sequenced was blood, either unsorted or a sorted T cell fraction (not recorded which). The receptors were sampled from a male donor with ankylosing spondylitis.

This clonotype was detected only a few times. The CDR3 loop is CASSPTGLHYGYTF. CDR3 coding DNA: TGTGCCAGCAGCCCAACAGGGCTTCACTATGGCTACACCTTC. V and J are TRBV12-3 or TRBV12-4 and TRBJ1-2; a possible D gene is TRBD1 (6 bases). CDR3 length: 14 amino acids. Trimming removed 6 bases from V and 3 bases from J, with 14 bases in between.

This clonotype was detected ten times or more. J is TRBJ2-1 and V is TRBV20-1; tentatively, D is TRBD1 or TRBD2 (5 bases each). V lost 2 bases to trimming and J lost 10 bases, with 9 bases between them. Germline V gene lookup returns CDR1 DFQATT and CDR2 SNEGSKA (reference sequence). The CDR3 runs to 11 residues. The CDR3 region is CSARPGREQFF. In DNA form, the CDR3 reads TGCAGTGCTAGACCGGGACGAGAGCAGTTCTTC.

This clonotype came up many times. This chain connects TRBV12-3 or TRBV12-4 to TRBJ2-2; D assignment may be TRBD1 or TRBD2 (5 bases each). V was clipped by 3 bases and J by 5 bases, with 7 bases between them. The CDR3 has 13 residues. CDR3 amino acids: CASSLGETGELFF. The CDR3 DNA sequence: TGTGCCAGCAGTTTGGGGGAGACCGGGGAGCTGTTTTTT.

This clonotype was counted between two and nine times. This chain links TRBV7-9 with TRBJ1-2; 8 nucleotides agree with TRBD1. V dropped 5 bases and J dropped 2; count of bases not matched to a gene: 10. The CDR3 loop spans 16 amino acids. Germline CDR1 SEHNR, CDR2 FQNEAQ (reference sequence). The CDR3 spells CASSRQGPPANYGYTF. In DNA, the CDR3 is TGTGCCAGCAGCCGACAGGGGCCTCCGGCGAACTATGGCTACACCTTC. The variable domain in full, completed from reference TRBV7-9 and TRBJ1-2, reads DTGVSQNPRHKITKRGQNVTFRCDPISEHNRLYWYRQTLGQGPEFLTYFQNEAQLEKSRLLSDRFSAERPKGSFSTLEIQRTEQGDSAMYLCASSRQGPPANYGYTFGSGTRLTVV.

CDR3 DNA: TGTGCCAGCAGCTTGCTAGGGGCAAGGGGAGTCGGCACTGAAGCTTTCTTT. Translation gives CASSLLGARGVGTEAFF. The genes are TRBV5-6 and TRBJ1-1, with TRBD1 as a possible D gene (5 bases). CDR1 SGHDT and CDR2 YYEEEE come from the germline V gene. The CDR3 is made up of 17 amino acids. Trimming removed 1 base from V and 4 bases from J, with 20 bases in between.

There are many counts of this clonotype. The CDR3 is CSVTLVSTDTQYF. CDR3 in DNA: TGCAGCGTAACACTAGTGAGCACAGATACGCAGTATTTT. J is TRBJ2-3 and V is TRBV29-1; D is perhaps TRBD2 (5 bases). Trimming cost V 6 bases and J 0 bases, with 10 bases left between them. The germline CDR1 and CDR2 sequences are SQVTM and ANQGSEA. CDR3 length: 13 residues.

There are many counts of this clonotype. The chain links TRBV13 to TRBJ2-7; D is uncertain. This CDR3 region has 14 residues. V lost 0 bases, J lost 1 base, and 7 bases lay in between. Germline CDR1 PRHDT, CDR2 FYEKMQ (reference sequence). This chain's CDR3 is CASSLGGGSYEQYF. The CDR3 nucleotides read TGTGCCAGCAGCTTAGGTGGCGGTTCCTACGAGCAGTACTTC.

This clonotype was seen many times. The chain links TRBV29-1 to TRBJ2-5; possibly TRBD2 for D (5 bases). Germline V lookup: CDR1 SQVTM, CDR2 ANQGSEA. There are 13 residues in the CDR3. Trimming pared 6 bases from V and 3 bases from J, leaving 14 bases between. CDR3 nucleotide sequence: TGCAGCGTGCTCTCGGGGTGGAAAGAGACCCAGTACTTC. Amino acid sequence: CSVLSGWKETQYF.

The chain recombines TRBV14 with TRBJ2-5; D not resolved. This CDR3 is built from 14 residues. Germline loops: CDR1 SGHDN, CDR2 FVKESK. V was pared by 0 bases and J by 5 bases, with 10 bases between. CDR3 amino acids: CASSQDLVGETQYF. The CDR3 DNA follows: TGTGCCAGCAGCCAAGACTTGGTTGGGGAGACCCAGTACTTC. The full variable domain, in which reference TRBV14 and TRBJ2-5 provide the parts outside the CDR3, is EAGVTQFPSHSVIEKGQTVTLRCDPISGHDNLYWYRRVMGKEIKFLLHFVKESKQDESGMPNNRFLAERTGGTYSTLKVQPAELEDSGVYFCASSQDLVGETQYFGPGTRLLVL.

This clonotype was seen many times. This chain links TRBV29-1 with TRBJ2-5, with TRBD1 as a possible D gene (6 bases). Looked up from germline, CDR1 is SQVTM and CDR2 is ANQGSEA. V lost 7 bases to trimming and J lost 4 bases, with 19 bases between them. This CDR3 is built from 14 residues. This CDR3 is CSAQTGFRGETQYF. CDR3 bases: TGCAGCGCCCAAACAGGGTTTAGAGGAGAGACCCAGTACTTC.

The J gene is TRBJ1-5, the V gene TRBV19; D remains unclear. Germline CDR1 LNHDA, CDR2 SQIVND (reference sequence). The ends were cut back, 2 bases at V and 3 bases at J, with 5 bases in the middle. The CDR3 spans 13 residues. The CDR3 spells CASSIYHNQPQHF. The DNA of the CDR3 is TGTGCCAGTAGTATATACCACAATCAGCCCCAGCATTTT. Full variable domain (rest looked up from reference TRBV19 and TRBJ1-5): DGGITQSPKYLFRKEGQNVTLSCEQNLNHDAMYWYRQDPGQGLRLIYYSQIVNDFQKGDIAEGYSVSREKKESFPLTVTSAQKNPTAFYLCASSIYHNQPQHFGDGTRLSIL.

This clonotype appeared many times. Relative to the germline gene, one junction end is altered; a read error may explain this. The chain couples TRBV12-3 or TRBV12-4 to TRBJ1-4; the D gene is possibly TRBD1 (6 bases). This CDR3 is built from 13 residues. CDR3 DNA: TGTGCCAGCAGTTTAGGAGGGTGGGGACATCTCAATTTT. Translation gives CASSLGGWGHLNF.

V and J are TRBV4-2 and TRBJ2-7; D unresolved. Germline CDR1 reads LGHNA; CDR2 reads YNFKEQ. CDR3 size: 14 residues. V was trimmed by 4 bases and J by 7 bases, leaving 17 bases between them. The CDR3, as DNA: TGTGCCAGCAGCCCGGAAGGGTCGATCCGGGAGCAGTACTTC. This codes for CASSPEGSIREQYF.

There are a few counts of this clonotype. CDR3 sequence: CAISDANYEQYF. CDR3 DNA sequence: TGTGCCATCAGTGATGCCAACTACGAGCAGTACTTC. The rearrangement uses TRBV10-3 and TRBJ2-7; D remains ambiguous. CDR1 is ENHRY and CDR2 is SYGVKD in the germline V gene. V shed 3 bases and J shed 3 bases, with 6 bases lying between them. The CDR3 consists of 12 residues.

This clonotype came up many times. The chain joins TRBV12-3 or TRBV12-4 to TRBJ2-4, with 10 positions matching TRBD2. V was pared by 6 bases and J by 8 bases, with 4 bases of the junction left unmatched. This CDR3 spans 13 amino acids. The DNA for the CDR3 is TGTGCCAGCAGACCCGGACTAGCGGACATTCAGTACTTC. Protein sequence: CASRPGLADIQYF.

Many counts were recorded for this clonotype. The chain carries TRBV29-1 and TRBJ2-5; tentatively, D is TRBD2 (6 bases). The V end lost 5 bases, the J end lost 1 base, and 11 bases lay between the germline ends. Germline V gene lookup returns CDR1 SQVTM and CDR2 ANQGSEA. The CDR3 sequence is 13 residues long. Here the CDR3 DNA reads TGCAGCGTTTTGGGGGGAGTCCAAGAGACCCAGTACTTC. As protein: CSVLGGVQETQYF.

The sample holds a few counts of this clonotype. CDR3 residues: CASGPDSPYTF. As DNA, the CDR3 is TGTGCCAGCGGGCCAGACAGCCCCTACACCTTC. The chain employs TRBV12-3 or TRBV12-4 and TRBJ1-2, with a tentative D call TRBD1 (5 bases). Trimming stripped 8 bases from V and 10 bases from J, with 14 bases between. This CDR3 has 11 amino acids.

The chain links TRBV25-1 to TRBJ2-7; 7 bases agree with TRBD1. Germline V lookup: CDR1 MGHDK, CDR2 SYGVNS. Trimming removed 4 bases from V and 5 bases from J; junction bases left unmatched: 8. The CDR3 has 14 amino acids. CDR3 in amino acids: CASSATGVLDEQYF. The CDR3 DNA sequence: TGTGCCAGCAGTGCTACAGGGGTCCTCGACGAGCAGTACTTC.

The V and J genes are TRBV12-3 or TRBV12-4 and TRBJ2-1, with 14 bases identical to TRBD2. CDR3 size: 16 residues. V gave up 7 bases and J gave up 9 bases; unmatched junction bases: 11. The CDR3 region has the DNA TGTGCCAGCACCAAACCGGGACTAGCGGGGGAGGGTGAGCAGTTCTTC. As protein: CASTKPGLAGEGEQFF.

The chain combines TRBV28 with TRBJ1-1, with D unclear. CDR1 is MDHEN and CDR2 is SYDVKM in the germline V gene. V was shortened by 6 bases and J by 2 bases, with 7 bases between the two germline ends. The CDR3 is made up of 12 amino acids. As DNA, the CDR3 is TGTGCCAGCAGGGACGGTAACACTGAAGCTTTCTTT. This sequence encodes CASRDGNTEAFF.

The genes are TRBV7-8 and TRBJ2-3, with 8 bases identical to TRBD2. The CDR3 consists of 18 residues. The trim removed 5 bases at V and 2 bases at J, leaving 15 bases unmatched. The germline V gene has CDR1 SGHVS and CDR2 FQNEAQ. The DNA for the CDR3 is TGTGCCAGCAGCCCAAACAGCGGGGCGGGGGGCCACACAGATACGCAGTATTTT. Amino acid sequence: CASSPNSGAGGHTDTQYF.

There are a few counts of this clonotype. The gene calls are TRBV28 and TRBJ2-6; TRBD1 agrees at 11 bases. The junction had 4 bases not matched to a gene; V was cut back by 4 bases and J by 8 bases. CDR1 and CDR2 (germline): MDHEN, SYDVKM. There are 15 residues in the CDR3. As DNA, the CDR3 is TGTGCCAGCAGTTCCGGGACAGGGGGTTCCAACGTCCTGACTTTC. Amino acids: CASSSGTGGSNVLTF.

This clonotype appeared many times. The chain recombines TRBV4-3 with TRBJ2-1; tentatively, D is TRBD1 (5 bases). Germline V gives CDR1 LGHNA, CDR2 YSLEER. Trimming pared 1 base from V and 9 bases from J, leaving 10 bases between. The CDR3 contains 13 residues. The DNA of the CDR3 is TGCGCCAGCAGCCAAGCTAGGGGCGGTGAGCAGTTCTTC. It specifies CASSQARGGEQFF.

The V call is TRBV9, the J call TRBJ2-2, with 14 bases aligning to TRBD2. The CDR3 covers 18 residues. The J segment lost 4 bases and the V segment lost 4 bases, leaving 9 bases of the junction unmatched. Germline V CDR1 and CDR2: SGDLS, YYNGEE. CDR3 nucleotides: TGTGCCAGCAGCACGAGACTAGCGGGAGGGCCCGTCACCGGGGAGCTGTTTTTT. It is translated as CASSTRLAGGPVTGELFF.

The gene calls are TRBV3-1 and TRBJ2-3; D uncertain. The CDR3 consists of 13 residues. V lost 4 bases to trimming and J lost 2 bases, with 7 bases between them. Per the germline V gene, CDR1 is LGHDT and CDR2 is YNNKEL (reference sequence). The CDR3 DNA follows: TGTGCCAGCAGCCGCTATTACACAGATACGCAGTATTTT. The encoded protein is CASSRYYTDTQYF.

J is TRBJ2-1 and V is TRBV20-1, with 8 bases identical to TRBD2. Germline trimming cut 2 bases from V and 1 base from J; bases unmatched to any gene: 4. The CDR3 sequence is 15 residues long. The germline gives CDR1 DFQATT, CDR2 SNEGSKA (reference sequence). For the CDR3, the DNA is TGCAGTGCTAGATCTACTAGCGGTTCCTACAATGAGCAGTTCTTC. It encodes CSARSTSGSYNEQFF.

Ten or more counts support this clonotype. V and J are TRBV12-3 or TRBV12-4 and TRBJ2-5, with D possibly being TRBD1 or TRBD2 (5 bases each). V was clipped by 2 bases and J by 5 bases, with 12 bases between them. CDR3 length equals 14 residues. The CDR3 region is CASSLFGARETQYF. CDR3 DNA: TGTGCCAGCAGTTTATTCGGGGCGCGGGAGACCCAGTACTTC.

V is TRBV30 and J is TRBJ2-7; perhaps TRBD1 as D (7 bases). CDR1 is GTSNPN, CDR2 SVGIG, per germline (reference sequence). The CDR3 runs 13 residues. Trimming took 4 bases from V and 7 from J, leaving 17 bases between them. The CDR3 loop reads CAWTQGFGGEQYF. CDR3 DNA: TGTGCCTGGACACAGGGGTTTGGGGGGGAGCAGTACTTC.

There are a few counts of this clonotype. The V and J genes are TRBV27 and TRBJ2-1, with 11 bases matching TRBD2. The CDR3 covers 15 residues. Unmatched junction bases numbered 7, after V lost 3 bases and J lost 9 bases. Germline V gene data show CDR1 as MNHEY and CDR2 as SMNVEV (reference sequence). The CDR3 here is CASSFELAGVSEQFF. The CDR3, as DNA: TGTGCCAGCAGTTTTGAACTAGCGGGAGTGAGTGAGCAGTTCTTC.

This clonotype turned up a few times. The rearrangement uses TRBV7-8 and TRBJ2-1; 7 bases line up with TRBD1. The V gene end was trimmed by 5 bases and the J gene end by 1 base; junction bases not matched to a gene: 8. The CDR3 length is 16 residues. Germline V lookup: CDR1 SGHVS, CDR2 FQNEAQ. Here the CDR3 reads CASSPNDRVSYNEQFF. CDR3 DNA: TGTGCCAGCAGCCCCAATGACAGGGTTTCCTACAATGAGCAGTTCTTC.